This T cell receptor beta chain was profiled in a study of identifying expanded T cells in peripheral blood (dated by TCRdb to between 2018 and 2020). Concerning the study at large: Four technical replicates, made by sequencing separate aliquots from the same pool of genomic DNA, were compared pairwise.

The immunoSEQ Assay, which uses bias-controlled multiplex PCR amplification of genomic DNA, was used to profile TCRbeta CDR3 regions. The published analysis was carried out like this. The absolute abundance of each unique TCRbeta CDR3 region was quantified after sequences were collapsed and filtered. Differential abundance was tested with two models: a binomial (Fisher-equivalent) model and a beta-binomial model that adds time-dependent variance fitted from healthy donors. Clones with fewer than 5 combined templates were removed, and differential abundance was called for clones with a Benjamini-Hochberg FDR below 0.01. The form v = (b*log(k)+a)^2 was used to model beta-binomial variance as a function of total template count across the two samples. TCRdb obtained this table from immuneACCESS and retained in-frame rearrangements with V and J assigned. These tables miss some clones; where compared with another copy, unresolved V genes account for less than half of the shortfall, and the remainder is unexplained. That table gives V, J and clone size, and the DNA gave D and trimming. The sample has around 130,000 clones on record, 75% to 90% of them singletons. The top ten clones comprise more than 7% of the sample.

During the collection period, no infections or other immune events were recorded for the healthy donors. To calibrate time-dependent variance in a beta-binomial model of T-cell clone differential abundance, blood repertoires from healthy donors were used as a training cohort. The training cohort comprised roughly ten healthy donors, 3 female and 7 male. On average the donors were around 44 years old, and their ages spanned roughly 25 to 65 years. Obtained from a commercial supplier, whole blood was collected from each healthy donor at three time points set around two weeks apart. For immunosequencing, genomic DNA was extracted from unsorted whole blood. General findings and caveats noted by the study authors: Approximately 1.1 differentially abundant clones were flagged by the binomial model between technical replicates, whereas about 16 and 19 were flagged over approximately two weeks and four weeks, respectively. For all healthy donors, the variance in clone template counts between roughly 2-week samples rose significantly as total template count increased. It was expected by the authors that biological variance in healthy repertoires might increase further over much longer intervals, such as months to years. The beta-binomial model significantly reduced the number of clones called differentially abundant and the false-positive rate across all healthy-donor time intervals.

Comments on this clone: It has no known antigen specificity. Base-call qualities are not available, and no considerably larger clone is one nucleotide away.

Taken from the germline V gene (reference sequence), the CDR1 and CDR2 loops are GTSNPN and SVGIG. Here V drops 3 bases and J drops 3 bases, and the junction holds 6 bases not matched to any gene. The CDR3 holds 14 amino acids from the cysteine to the phenylalanine. The retained sequence is limited to the CDR3, 42 bases, with the frame set at the first base. The material sequenced was blood. This receptor was identified in a person aged 18-69 years in good health. This receptor chain uses TRBV30 and TRBJ2-3; 7 nucleotides in the junction match TRBD1. The DNA sequence is given as TGTGCCTGGAGGCGACAGGGATGGACAGATACGCAGTATTTT. It is translated as CAWRRQGWTDTQYF. The full variable domain, with segments outside the CDR3 supplied by the reference TRBV30 and TRBJ2-3 proteins, appears as SQTIHQWPATLVQPVGSPLSLECTVEGTSNPNLYWYRQAAGRGLQLLFYSVGIGQISSEVPQNLSASRPQDRQFILSSKKLLLSDSGFYLCAWRRQGWTDTQYFGPGTRLTVL.